These T cell receptor beta chains were read from a single sample in a study of blood T cell repertoires in COVID-19. TCRdb's copy holds only in-frame clones and misses some; the assay was immunoSEQ multiplex PCR. The sample comprises about 96,000 clones, roughly 84% of which are singletons, and approximately 15% rests with the top ten. The sample consisted of peripheral blood. Receptors originate from a woman aged 55-70 years with acute or convalescent COVID-19. Each CDR3 is given with its conserved first and last residue. A D gene is named only where the DNA matches it firmly. The listing skips clone size in some rows; elsewhere it reads once, few, many or a size class.

.	TRBV9	TRBJ2-2	15	once	TGTGCCAGCAGCGTAGACGCAGCGATCACCGGGGAGCTGTTTTTT	CASSVDAAITGELFF
.	TRBV28	TRBJ1-5	12	.	TGTGCCAGCCTTAAGGCCGGGCAGCCCCAGCATTTT	CASLKAGQPQHF
TRBD1	TRBV11-3	TRBJ1-5	20	.	TGTGCCAGCAGCTTAGTACACCCGGGACAGGGAAACAATAGCAATCAGCCCCAGCATTTT	CASSLVHPGQGNNSNQPQHF
.	TRBV6-1	TRBJ1-6	15	few	TGTGCCAGCAGTGAAGCTGGAGGTATTGGTTCACCCCTCCACTTT	CASSEAGGIGSPLHF
.	TRBV4-3	TRBJ1-3	16	.	TGCGCCAGCAGCCGACTACTAGAGGTTCCTGGAAACACCATATATTTT	CASSRLLEVPGNTIYF
TRBD1	TRBV3-1/TRBV3-2	TRBJ1-2	13	.	TGTGCCAGCAGCCGGGGACAGATCTATGGCTACACCTTC	CASSRGQIYGYTF
.	TRBV9	TRBJ1-1	14	.	TGTGCCAGCAGCGTAGAAGGGAGTGCCACTGAAGCTTTCTTT	CASSVEGSATEAFF
.	TRBV19	TRBJ1-5	15	few	TGTGCCAGTAGTATAGGACAGGATTACAATCAGCCCCAGCATTTT	CASSIGQDYNQPQHF
.	TRBV18	TRBJ1-1	14	.	TGTGCCAGCTCACCTGGACAGACTAACACTGAAGCTTTCTTT	CASSPGQTNTEAFF
.	TRBV5-1	TRBJ2-5	15	.	TGCGCCAGCAGCTTGGTTGGCAGAAGAAAAGAGACCCAGTACTTC	CASSLVGRRKETQYF
TRBD1	TRBV3-1/TRBV3-2	TRBJ1-3	16	.	TGTGCCAGCAGCCAAACCTGGGACAGCTCTGGAAACACCATATATTTT	CASSQTWDSSGNTIYF
TRBD2	TRBV4-2	TRBJ2-3	17	.	TGTGCCAGCAGCCAAGCGGGGGGGAACGCGGTCACAGATACGCAGTATTTT	CASSQAGGNAVTDTQYF
TRBD1	TRBV5-1	TRBJ1-1	15	.	TGCGCCAGCAGCCTCGCCGGGACAGGGGAAACTGAAGCTTTCTTT	CASSLAGTGETEAFF
.	TRBV29-1	TRBJ2-7	13	.	TGCAGCGTTGGGGCAGGGGTAATGAGGGAGCAGTACTTC	CSVGAGVMREQYF
TRBD1	TRBV4-1	TRBJ2-2	17	.	TGCGCCAGCAGCCAAGTTTCTCTGGGACAGGGGGCCGGGGAGCTGTTTTTT	CASSQVSLGQGAGELFF
.	TRBV7-8	TRBJ1-1	14	few	TGTGCCAGCAGGGGGGGGCGTTTAGACACTGAAGCTTTCTTT	CASRGGRLDTEAFF
TRBD1	TRBV3-1/TRBV3-2	TRBJ1-6	17	.	TGTGCCAGCAGCCAAGGGACAGGGAGCTCCTATAATTCACCCCTCCACTTT	CASSQGTGSSYNSPLHF
.	TRBV10-2	TRBJ1-2	14	.	TGCGCCAGCAGTGATTTCGGGGGGACTTGGGGCTACACCTTC	CASSDFGGTWGYTF
.	TRBV30	TRBJ1-1	16	.	TGTGCCTGGAGTGTACGAGGGATAGTTATGAACACTGAAGCTTTCTTT	CAWSVRGIVMNTEAFF